The present T cell receptor beta chain was sequenced within a study of blood T cell repertoires in COVID-19. The overall study: The United States, Italy and Spain provided the acute and convalescent COVID-19 samples. Nucleic acid was either cDNA or gDNA, and it came from T cells, B-cell-depleted T cells, or PBMCs.

In the original analysis: Amplification with reference gene primers provided the estimates of nucleated cell counts. TCRdb keeps only in-frame clones here, not all; method: immunoSEQ multiplex PCR. V, J and clone size derive from that table, while D and trimming were established from the DNA sequence. The sample records hundreds of thousands of clones, approximately 90% being singletons. Germline CDR1 SQVTM, CDR2 ANQGSEA. Trimming took 5 bases from V and 5 from J; bases not matched to a gene: 11. CDR3 length: 15 amino acids. The source material was peripheral blood. The TCR was taken from a man aged 35 to 55 with acute or convalescent COVID-19. The rearrangement links TRBV29-1 to TRBJ1-1, with 10 bases identical to TRBD1. CDR3 loop: CSVKEGQGVGTEAFF. CDR3 DNA: TGCAGCGTTAAGGAAGGACAGGGGGTGGGGACTGAAGCTTTCTTT.